This is a list of T cell receptor beta chains from one sample in a study of T cell changes during pregnancy in multiple sclerosis. Some clones are missing from TCRdb's copy, which holds only in-frame ones; the method was immunoSEQ multiplex PCR. The sample includes 13,000 or so clones, about 88% of them seen just once. Specimen: CD8+ T cells from peripheral blood mononuclear cells, collected in the first trimester of pregnancy. Receptors originate from a female donor with multiple sclerosis, enrolled in a pregnancy study. The conserved cysteine and the conserved F or W are not part of the CDR3 here.

v_call,j_call,cdr3_aa
TRBV9,TRBJ1-6,ASRGFGSSPLH
TRBV14,TRBJ2-1,ASSQDVVAGEQF
TRBV5-6,TRBJ1-1,ASSLGDRNTEAF
TRBV6-4,TRBJ2-1,ASSDSGSDYNEQF
TRBV9,TRBJ1-1,ASSTSGGLNTEAF
TRBV7-9,TRBJ2-1,ASSADGGSYNEQF
TRBV19,TRBJ2-7,ASSILGPGPYEQY
TRBV5-1,TRBJ1-1,ASSLWVGDTEAF
TRBV4-3,TRBJ2-3,ASSPRDSGPDTQY
TRBV4-1,TRBJ2-3,ASSHYPGGTDTQY
TRBV10-3,TRBJ2-7,AISESLGRVTHEQY
TRBV4-2,TRBJ1-2,ASGEPLSGTNYGYT
TRBV7-8,TRBJ2-7,ASSLGASGSSYEQY
TRBV30,TRBJ1-2,ASGQGGRSPYGYT
TRBV2,TRBJ2-7,ASISRAYEQY
TRBV6-4,TRBJ1-6,ASSDSTGGNSPLH
TRBV10-1,TRBJ2-7,ASSEGFVGQDYEQY
TRBV5-4,TRBJ2-7,ASSLGQSSYEQY
TRBV6-1,TRBJ1-3,ASSSGQGGSNTIY
TRBV4-1,TRBJ2-1,ASSQSPSNSGGPTPHNEQF
TRBV13,TRBJ2-3,ASSSTRQGSEDTQY
TRBV11-3,TRBJ1-2,ASSYGQGYNYGYT
TRBV29-1,TRBJ2-7,SVGTGTGGYEQY
TRBV25-1,TRBJ2-1,ASSESLQGSNEQF
TRBV10-3,TRBJ1-2,AISAPTGVNYGYT
TRBV28,TRBJ2-7,ASTPHQGALTYEQY
TRBV5-6,TRBJ2-1,ASSYVLNEQF
TRBV7-2,TRBJ2-5,ASRLFSGGAGETQY
TRBV4-3,TRBJ1-5,ASSQDGGASNQPQH
TRBV6-5,TRBJ1-5,ASSSTYDDSNQPQH
TRBV4-3,TRBJ1-1,ASSQERGLATEAF
TRBV9,TRBJ2-7,ASRPTGESAEQY
TRBV21-1,TRBJ2-3,ASSNGGSDTQY
TRBV27,TRBJ2-3,ASSPPTSLAQY
TRBV2,TRBJ2-3,ASSDGVARVDTQY
TRBV4-3,TRBJ1-4,ASSQGQGRGNEKLF
TRBV19,TRBJ1-2,ASTPKGASYLYGYT
TRBV6-4,TRBJ2-7,ASSATLFHEQY
TRBV28,TRBJ2-1,ASSLPGTGNNEQF
TRBV29-1,TRBJ2-1,SVRDRISYNEQF
TRBV27,TRBJ2-1,ASSWSGGASYNEQF
TRBV7-9,TRBJ1-1,ASSLSRGGKAF